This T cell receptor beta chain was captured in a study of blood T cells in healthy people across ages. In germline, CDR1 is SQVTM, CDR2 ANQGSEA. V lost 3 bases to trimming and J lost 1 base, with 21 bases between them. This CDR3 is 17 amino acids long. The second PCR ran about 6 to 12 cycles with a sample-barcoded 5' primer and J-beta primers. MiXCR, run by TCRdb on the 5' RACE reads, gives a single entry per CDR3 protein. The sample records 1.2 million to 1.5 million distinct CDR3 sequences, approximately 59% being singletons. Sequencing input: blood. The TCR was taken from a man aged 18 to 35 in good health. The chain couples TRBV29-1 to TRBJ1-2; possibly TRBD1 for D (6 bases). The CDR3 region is CSVEGFMDRALNYGYTF. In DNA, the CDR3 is TGCAGCGTTGAGGGATTTATGGACAGAGCCCTTAACTATGGCTACACCTTC. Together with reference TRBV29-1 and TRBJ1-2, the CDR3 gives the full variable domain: SAVISQKPSRDICQRGTSLTIQCQVDSQVTMMFWYRQQPGQSLTLIATANQGSEATYESGFVIDKFPISRPNLTFSTLTVSNMSPEDSSIYLCSVEGFMDRALNYGYTFGSGTRLTVV.